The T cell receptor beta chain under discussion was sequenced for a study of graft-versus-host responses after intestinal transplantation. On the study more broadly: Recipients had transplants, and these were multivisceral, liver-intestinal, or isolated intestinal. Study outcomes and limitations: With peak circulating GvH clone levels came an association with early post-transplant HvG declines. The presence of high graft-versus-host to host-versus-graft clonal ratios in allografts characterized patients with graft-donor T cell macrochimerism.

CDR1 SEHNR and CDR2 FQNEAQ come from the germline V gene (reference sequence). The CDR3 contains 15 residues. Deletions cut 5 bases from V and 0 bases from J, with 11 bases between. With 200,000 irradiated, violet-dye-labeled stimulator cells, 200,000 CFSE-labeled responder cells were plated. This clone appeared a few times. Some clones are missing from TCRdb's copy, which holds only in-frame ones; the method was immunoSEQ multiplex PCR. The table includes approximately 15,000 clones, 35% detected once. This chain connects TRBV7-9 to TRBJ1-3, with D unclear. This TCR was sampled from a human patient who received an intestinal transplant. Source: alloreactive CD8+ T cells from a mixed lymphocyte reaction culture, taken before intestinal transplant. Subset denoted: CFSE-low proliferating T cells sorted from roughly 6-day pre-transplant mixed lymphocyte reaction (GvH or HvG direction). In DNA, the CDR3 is TGTGCCAGCAGCACGACCCTAGACTCTGGAAACACCATATATTTT. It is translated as CASSTTLDSGNTIYF.